This TCR beta chain was documented in a study of blood T cell repertoires in COVID-19. The participants were between roughly 18 and 90 years old and came from about two dozen US areas. Cohort 3 donors counted as recovered after two negative PCRs, clearance, or resolved symptoms. Some clones are missing from TCRdb's copy, which holds only in-frame ones; the method was immunoSEQ multiplex PCR. The sample shows about 130,000 clones, under 85% of them seen only once. The CDR3 is 13 residues long. V shed 11 bases, J shed 2 bases, and the junction held 7 bases outside the gene matches. The germline gives CDR1 ENHRY, CDR2 SYGVKD.

V is TRBV10-3 and J is TRBJ1-2, with 8 positions matching TRBD1. Sequences were obtained from PBMCs or T cells enriched from blood (not recorded which). This TCR came from a man aged 30-40 years who had recovered from COVID-19. The DNA for the CDR3 is TGTGCCCTTTCGACAGGGGAAAACTATGGCTACACCTTC. It translates to CALSTGENYGYTF.